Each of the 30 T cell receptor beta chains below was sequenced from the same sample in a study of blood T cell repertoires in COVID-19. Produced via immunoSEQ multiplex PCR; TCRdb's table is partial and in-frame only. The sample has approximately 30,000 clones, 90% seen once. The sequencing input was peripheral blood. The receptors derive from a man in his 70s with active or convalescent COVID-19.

The CDR3 nucleotides are TGTGCCAGCAGTTACGGGGCAGGGAACTATGGCTACACCTTC. Its translation: CASSYGAGNYGYTF. The chain uses TRBV6-6 and TRBJ1-2; a weak D match, TRBD1 (5 bases). V lost 2 bases and J lost 2, with 9 bases in between. Germline CDR1 reads MNHNY; CDR2 reads SVGAGI (reference sequence). The CDR3 has 14 residues.

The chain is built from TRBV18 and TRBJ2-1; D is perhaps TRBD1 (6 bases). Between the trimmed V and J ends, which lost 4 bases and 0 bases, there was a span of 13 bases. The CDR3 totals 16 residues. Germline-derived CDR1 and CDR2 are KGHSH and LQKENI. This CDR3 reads CASSLTGTHSYNEQFF. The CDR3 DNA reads TGTGCCAGCTCACTGACCGGGACACACTCCTACAATGAGCAGTTCTTC.

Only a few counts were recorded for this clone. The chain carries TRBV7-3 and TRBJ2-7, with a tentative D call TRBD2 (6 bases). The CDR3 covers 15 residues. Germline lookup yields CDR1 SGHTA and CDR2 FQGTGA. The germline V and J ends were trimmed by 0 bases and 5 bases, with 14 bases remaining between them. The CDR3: CASSLTQGGHDEQYF. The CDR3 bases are TGTGCCAGCAGCTTAACCCAGGGAGGTCACGACGAGCAGTACTTC.

As DNA, the CDR3 is TGTGCCAGCAGTGAATTATCGGGACAGGGAATCTACAATGAGCAGTTCTTC. This encodes CASSELSGQGIYNEQFF. This chain links TRBV2 with TRBJ2-1; 9 nucleotides line up with TRBD1. The V segment lost 2 bases and the J segment 3 bases; nucleotides outside the gene matches: 8. The CDR3 sequence is 17 residues long. From germline, CDR1 is SNHLY and CDR2 FYNNEI.

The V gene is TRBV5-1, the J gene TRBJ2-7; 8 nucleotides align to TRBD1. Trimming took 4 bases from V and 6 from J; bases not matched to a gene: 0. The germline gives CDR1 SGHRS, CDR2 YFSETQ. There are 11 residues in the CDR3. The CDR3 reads CASSDRGEQYF. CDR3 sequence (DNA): TGCGCCAGCAGCGACAGGGGCGAGCAGTACTTC.

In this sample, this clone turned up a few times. The CDR3: CASSPLPEDGEQYF. In nucleotides, the CDR3 is TGTGCCAGCAGCCCCCTGCCCGAAGACGGGGAGCAGTACTTC. The chain has TRBV6-2 or TRBV6-3 and TRBJ2-7; D is unresolved. The CDR3 consists of 14 residues. CDR1 and CDR2 (germline): MNHEY, SVGEGT. With 6 bases removed from V and 7 bases from J, the gap between germline ends came to 19 bases.

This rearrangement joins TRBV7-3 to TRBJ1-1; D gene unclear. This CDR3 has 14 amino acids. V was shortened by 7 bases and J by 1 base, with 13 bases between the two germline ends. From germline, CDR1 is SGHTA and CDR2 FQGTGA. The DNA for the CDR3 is TGTGCCAGCAAAAAGGGAGCCCGGAACACTGAAGCTTTCTTT. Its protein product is CASKKGARNTEAFF.

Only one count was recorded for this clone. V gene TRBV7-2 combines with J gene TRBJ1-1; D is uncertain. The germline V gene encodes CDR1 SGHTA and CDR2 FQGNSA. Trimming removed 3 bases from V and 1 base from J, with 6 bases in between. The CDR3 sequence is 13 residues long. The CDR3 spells CASSFQWNTEAFF. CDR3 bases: TGTGCCAGCAGCTTCCAGTGGAACACTGAAGCTTTCTTT. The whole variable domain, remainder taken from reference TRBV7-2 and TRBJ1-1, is GAGVSQSPSNKVTEKGKDVELRCDPISGHTALYWYRQSLGQGLEFLIYFQGNSAPDKSGLPSDRFSAERTGGSVSTLTIQRTQQEDSAVYLCASSFQWNTEAFFGQGTRLTVV.

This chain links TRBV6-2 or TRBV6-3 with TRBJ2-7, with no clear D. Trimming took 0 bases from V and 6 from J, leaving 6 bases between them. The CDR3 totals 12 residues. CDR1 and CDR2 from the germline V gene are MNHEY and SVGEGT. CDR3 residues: CASSYSQREQYF. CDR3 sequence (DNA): TGTGCCAGCAGTTACTCCCAGCGCGAGCAGTACTTC.

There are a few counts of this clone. CDR3 protein: CASSRLAGGYEQYF. In DNA form, the CDR3 reads TGTGCCAGCAGTCGACTAGCGGGAGGGTACGAGCAGTACTTC. This sequence joins TRBV6-5 and TRBJ2-7, with 14 bases that match TRBD2. The CDR3 sequence is 14 residues long. CDR1 and CDR2 from the germline V gene are MNHEY and SVGAGI. V was clipped by 5 bases and J by 4 bases; unmatched bases: 1.

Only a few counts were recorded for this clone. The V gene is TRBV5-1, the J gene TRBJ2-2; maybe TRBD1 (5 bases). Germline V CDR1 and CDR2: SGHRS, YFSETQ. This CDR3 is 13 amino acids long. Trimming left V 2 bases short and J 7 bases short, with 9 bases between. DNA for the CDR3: TGCGCCAGCAGCTTCCAGGGCGACGGGGAGCTGTTTTTT. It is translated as CASSFQGDGELFF.

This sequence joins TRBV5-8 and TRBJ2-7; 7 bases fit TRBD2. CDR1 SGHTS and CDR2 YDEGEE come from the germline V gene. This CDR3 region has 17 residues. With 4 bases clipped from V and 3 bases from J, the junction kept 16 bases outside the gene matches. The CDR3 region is CASSKGLGAGPNYEQYF. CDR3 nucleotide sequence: TGTGCCAGCAGCAAAGGTCTGGGAGCGGGGCCAAACTACGAGCAGTACTTC.

As DNA, the CDR3 is TGTGCCAGCTCACCATTCGAGGACACTGAAGCTTTCTTT. Protein: CASSPFEDTEAFF. The rearrangement joins TRBV18 to TRBJ1-1; no definite D call. The CDR3 sequence is 13 residues long. Between the trimmed V and J ends, which lost 2 bases and 3 bases, there was a span of 7 bases. Germline V gives CDR1 KGHSH, CDR2 LQKENI.

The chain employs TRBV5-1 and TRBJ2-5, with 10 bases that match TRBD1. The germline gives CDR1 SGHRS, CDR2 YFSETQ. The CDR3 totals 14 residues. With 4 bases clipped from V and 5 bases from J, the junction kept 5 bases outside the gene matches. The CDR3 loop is CASSPGQGMETQYF. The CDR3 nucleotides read TGCGCCAGCAGCCCGGGACAGGGGATGGAGACCCAGTACTTC.

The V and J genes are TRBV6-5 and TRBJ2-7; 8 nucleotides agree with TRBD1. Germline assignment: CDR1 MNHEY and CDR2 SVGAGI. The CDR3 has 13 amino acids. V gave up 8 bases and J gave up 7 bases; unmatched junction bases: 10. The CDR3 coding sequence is TGTGCCAGCGCCCAATCAGGGGGCGAAGAGCAGTACTTC. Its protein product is CASAQSGGEEQYF.

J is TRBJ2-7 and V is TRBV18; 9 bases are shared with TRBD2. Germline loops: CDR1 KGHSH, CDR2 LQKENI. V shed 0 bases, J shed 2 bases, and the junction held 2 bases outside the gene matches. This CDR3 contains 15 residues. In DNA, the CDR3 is TGTGCCAGCTCACCACCTAGCGGGGGCACCTACGAGCAGTACTTC. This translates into CASSPPSGGTYEQYF.

The CDR3 DNA sequence: TGTGCCAGCAGTGAAGGTGGGGGCCCTTACAATGAGCAGTTCTTC. It specifies CASSEGGGPYNEQFF. The chain carries TRBV2 and TRBJ2-1, with TRBD1 as a possible D gene (6 bases). V was trimmed by 1 base and J by 4 bases, leaving 11 bases between them. This CDR3 has 15 amino acids. Germline V CDR1 and CDR2: SNHLY, FYNNEI. The entire variable domain, with the rest obtained from reference TRBV2 and TRBJ2-1, is as follows: EPEVTQTPSHQVTQMGQEVILRCVPISNHLYFYWYRQILGQKVEFLVSFYNNEISEKSEIFDDQFSVERPDGSNFTLKIRSTKLEDSAMYFCASSEGGGPYNEQFFGPGTRLTVL.

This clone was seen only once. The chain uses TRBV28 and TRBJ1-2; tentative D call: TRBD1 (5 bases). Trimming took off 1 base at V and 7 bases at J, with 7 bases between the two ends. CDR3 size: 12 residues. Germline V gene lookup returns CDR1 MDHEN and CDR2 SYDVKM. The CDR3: CASSLSGFGYTF. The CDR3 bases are TGTGCCAGCAGTTTATCAGGGTTTGGCTACACCTTC.

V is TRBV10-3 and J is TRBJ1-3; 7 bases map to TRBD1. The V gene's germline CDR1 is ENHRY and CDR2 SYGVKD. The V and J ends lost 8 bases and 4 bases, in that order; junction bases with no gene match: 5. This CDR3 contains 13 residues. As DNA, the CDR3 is TGTGCCATCGCGGCAGGGGGGGGAAACACCATATATTTT. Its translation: CAIAAGGGNTIYF.

The CDR3 DNA reads TGTGCCAGCAGCTCGACAGGGGGCCGGGAGACCCAGTACTTC. It yields the protein CASSSTGGRETQYF. V is TRBV5-5 and J is TRBJ2-5; 10 bases agree with TRBD1. Losses at the gene ends were 3 bases for V and 5 bases for J; bases not matched to a gene: 4. Per germline, CDR1 SGHKS and CDR2 YYEKEE (reference sequence). This CDR3 has 14 amino acids.

Here the CDR3 reads CASSSRQGTGELFF. The DNA for the CDR3 is TGTGCCAGCAGCTCTAGACAGGGGACCGGGGAGCTGTTTTTT. The chain uses TRBV7-2 and TRBJ2-2; TRBD1 matches 8 bases. Germline-derived CDR1 and CDR2 are SGHTA and FQGNSA. The CDR3 length is 14 residues. With V trimmed by 4 bases and J by 5 bases, 3 bases remained unmatched. Variable domain in full (rest from reference TRBV7-2 and TRBJ2-2): GAGVSQSPSNKVTEKGKDVELRCDPISGHTALYWYRQSLGQGLEFLIYFQGNSAPDKSGLPSDRFSAERTGGSVSTLTIQRTQQEDSAVYLCASSSRQGTGELFFGEGSRLTVL.

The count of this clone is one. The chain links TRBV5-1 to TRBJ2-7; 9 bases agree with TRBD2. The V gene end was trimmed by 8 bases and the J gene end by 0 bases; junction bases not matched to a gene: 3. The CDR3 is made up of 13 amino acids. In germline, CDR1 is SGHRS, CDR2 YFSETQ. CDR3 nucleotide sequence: TGCGCCAGTAGCGGGAGCGTCTCCTACGAGCAGTACTTC. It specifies CASSGSVSYEQYF. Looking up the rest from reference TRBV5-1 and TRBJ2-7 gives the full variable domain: KAGVTQTPRYLIKTRGQQVTLSCSPISGHRSVSWYQQTPGQGLQFLFEYFSETQRNKGNFPGRFSGRQFSNSRSEMNVSTLELGDSALYLCASSGSVSYEQYFGPGTRLTVT.

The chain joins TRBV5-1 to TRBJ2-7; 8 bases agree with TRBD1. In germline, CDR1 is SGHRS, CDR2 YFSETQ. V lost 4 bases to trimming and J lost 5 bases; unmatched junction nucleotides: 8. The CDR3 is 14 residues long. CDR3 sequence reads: CASSRGQGSDEQYF. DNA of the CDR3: TGCGCCAGCAGCCGAGGACAGGGCAGCGACGAGCAGTACTTC.

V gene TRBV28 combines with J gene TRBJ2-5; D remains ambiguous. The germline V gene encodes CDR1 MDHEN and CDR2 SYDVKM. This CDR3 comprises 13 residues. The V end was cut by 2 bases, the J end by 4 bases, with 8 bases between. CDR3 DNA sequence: TGTGCCAGCAGTTTAGGAGCCGGAGAGACCCAGTACTTC. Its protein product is CASSLGAGETQYF.

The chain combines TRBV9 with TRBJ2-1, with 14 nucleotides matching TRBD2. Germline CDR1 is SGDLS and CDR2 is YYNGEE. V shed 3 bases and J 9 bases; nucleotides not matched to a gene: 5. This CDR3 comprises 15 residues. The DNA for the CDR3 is TGTGCCAGCAGCGCCGGGACTAGCGGGGGTTTTGAGCAGTTCTTC. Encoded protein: CASSAGTSGGFEQFF.

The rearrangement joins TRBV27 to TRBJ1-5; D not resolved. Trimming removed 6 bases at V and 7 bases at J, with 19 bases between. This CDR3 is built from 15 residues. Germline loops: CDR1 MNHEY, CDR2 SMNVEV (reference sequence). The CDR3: CASRPLGGPGQPQHF. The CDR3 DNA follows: TGTGCCAGCAGGCCCTTGGGAGGGCCGGGGCAGCCCCAGCATTTT.

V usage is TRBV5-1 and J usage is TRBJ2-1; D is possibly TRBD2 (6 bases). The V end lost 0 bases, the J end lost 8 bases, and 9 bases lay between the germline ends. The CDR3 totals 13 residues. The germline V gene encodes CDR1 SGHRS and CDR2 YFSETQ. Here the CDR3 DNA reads TGCGCCAGCAGCTTGGCTAGCGTCTATGAGCAGTTCTTC. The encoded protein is CASSLASVYEQFF.

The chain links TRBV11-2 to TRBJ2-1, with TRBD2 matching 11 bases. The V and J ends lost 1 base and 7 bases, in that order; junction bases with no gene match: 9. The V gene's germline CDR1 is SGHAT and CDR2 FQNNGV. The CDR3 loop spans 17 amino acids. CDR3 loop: CASSLGVLAGGINEQFF. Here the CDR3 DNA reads TGTGCCAGCAGCTTAGGCGTGCTAGCGGGGGGTATAAATGAGCAGTTCTTC.

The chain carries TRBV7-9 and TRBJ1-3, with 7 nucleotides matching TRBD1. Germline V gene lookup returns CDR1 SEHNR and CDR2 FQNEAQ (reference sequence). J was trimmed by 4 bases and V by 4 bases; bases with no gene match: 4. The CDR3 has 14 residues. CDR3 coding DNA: TGTGCCAGCAGCTCCGGGACAGCGGGAAACACCATATATTTT. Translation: CASSSGTAGNTIYF.

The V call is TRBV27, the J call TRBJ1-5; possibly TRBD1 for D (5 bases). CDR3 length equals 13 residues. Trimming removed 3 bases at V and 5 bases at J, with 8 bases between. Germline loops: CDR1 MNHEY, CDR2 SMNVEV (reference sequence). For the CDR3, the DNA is TGTGCCAGCAGTTTGGTAGGGGATCAGCCCCAGCATTTT. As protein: CASSLVGDQPQHF.